This TCR beta chain is drawn from a study of blood T cell repertoires in COVID-19. Study-wide context: Specimens from acute and convalescent COVID-19 originated in the United States, Italy and Spain. PBMCs, B-cell-depleted T cells, or T cells were the source of the cDNA or gDNA that made up the material.

The CDR3 is 16 amino acids. V lost 6 bases, J lost 1 base, and 19 bases lay in between. Germline values: CDR1 SQVTM, CDR2 ANQGSEA. Original processing notes: Using reference gene primer amplification, nucleated cell counts were estimated. Generated by immunoSEQ multiplex PCR, the TCRdb table keeps only in-frame clones and is missing some. V and J calls plus clone size are reproduced from that table; the DNA served to infer D and trimming. The sample lists approximately 110,000 clones, around 80% occurring once. V is TRBV29-1 and J is TRBJ2-1; D is possibly TRBD2 (7 bases). The origin of this receptor is a man aged 65-85 years with active or convalescent COVID-19. The sequenced sample consisted of peripheral blood. This chain's CDR3 is CSVLGGGGPSYNEQFF. DNA of the CDR3: TGCAGCGTATTAGGGGGGGGAGGGCCTTCCTACAATGAGCAGTTCTTC.